Each of the 32 T cell receptor beta chains below was sequenced from the same sample in a study of OX40 agonist ivuxolimab in advanced cancers. Profiling relied on immunoSEQ multiplex PCR, and the TCRdb table lists in-frame clones only, not all of them. The table has about 62,000 clones, around 93% seen once. Sample: CD4+ or CD8+ T cells sorted from blood, taken in a trial of the OX40 agonist ivuxolimab. The receptor set was obtained from an adult with an advanced solid tumor such as melanoma, head and neck, liver or kidney cancer.

V and J are TRBV29-1 and TRBJ2-3; no clear D gene. Germline loops: CDR1 SQVTM, CDR2 ANQGSEA. Trimming took 7 bases from V and 6 from J, leaving 8 bases between them. CDR3 size: 10 residues. In DNA, the CDR3 is TGCAGCGCCCTGGCGGATACGCAGTATTTT. Translating gives CSALADTQYF.

V is TRBV9 and J is TRBJ1-1, with D unclear. Germline values: CDR1 SGDLS, CDR2 YYNGEE. The V gene lost 0 bases and the J gene lost 2 bases, with 5 bases spanning the gap. The CDR3 runs to 13 residues. In nucleotides, the CDR3 is TGTGCCAGCAGCGTAGCCGGAAACACTGAAGCTTTCTTT. Its translation: CASSVAGNTEAFF.

The chain carries TRBV15 and TRBJ2-5, with D tentatively TRBD1 (5 bases). Germline-derived CDR1 and CDR2 are LNHNV and YYDKDF (reference sequence). The CDR3 covers 12 residues. Trimming left V 2 bases short and J 4 bases short, with 5 bases between. The CDR3 protein is CATSRTGETQYF. CDR3 DNA sequence: TGTGCCACCAGCAGAACAGGAGAGACCCAGTACTTC.

The rearrangement links TRBV5-5 to TRBJ2-7; TRBD1 agrees at 7 bases. V lost 4 bases to trimming and J lost 1 base; unmatched junction nucleotides: 2. The germline V gene has CDR1 SGHKS and CDR2 YYEKEE (reference sequence). This CDR3 comprises 13 residues. Written as DNA, the CDR3 is TGTGCCAGCAGCAACAGGGGTTCCTACGAGCAGTACTTC. It encodes CASSNRGSYEQYF.

The chain has TRBV5-1 and TRBJ1-1; D call uncertain. The CDR3 sequence is 14 residues long. Germline lookup yields CDR1 SGHRS and CDR2 YFSETQ. V was pared by 0 bases and J by 1 base, with 7 bases between. CDR3 amino acids: CASSLVWRNTEAFF. CDR3 nucleotides: TGCGCCAGCAGCTTGGTGTGGAGGAACACTGAAGCTTTCTTT.

The gene calls are TRBV9 and TRBJ2-3, with 9 nucleotides matching TRBD2. Per germline, CDR1 SGDLS and CDR2 YYNGEE. The junction had 8 bases not matched to a gene; V was cut back by 2 bases and J by 1 base. CDR3 length: 17 amino acids. The CDR3 loop reads CASSVGSGGDGTDTQYF. Written as DNA, the CDR3 is TGTGCCAGCAGCGTGGGTAGCGGGGGAGACGGCACAGATACGCAGTATTTT. The variable domain in full, completed from reference TRBV9 and TRBJ2-3, reads DSGVTQTPKHLITATGQRVTLRCSPRSGDLSVYWYQQSLDQGLQFLIQYYNGEERAKGNILERFSAQQFPDLHSELNLSSLELGDSALYFCASSVGSGGDGTDTQYFGPGTRLTVL.

The chain combines TRBV6-6 with TRBJ1-5; D not resolved. There are 15 residues in the CDR3. With 0 bases removed from V and 6 bases from J, the gap between germline ends came to 12 bases. The germline V gene has CDR1 MNHNY and CDR2 SVGAGI (reference sequence). The CDR3 DNA reads as TGTGCCAGCAGTTACTCGTCCCCGGGTGGTCAGCCCCAGCATTTT. Amino acid sequence: CASSYSSPGGQPQHF.

The chain combines TRBV6-5 with TRBJ2-7; no definite D call. Germline values: CDR1 MNHEY, CDR2 SVGAGI. This CDR3 is built from 11 residues. V shed 4 bases and J shed 4 bases, with 5 bases lying between them. DNA for the CDR3: TGTGCCAGCAGTTCCGCATACGAGCAGTACTTC. As protein: CASSSAYEQYF.

The chain employs TRBV6-4 and TRBJ2-7; no clear D gene. The V gene lost 1 base and the J gene lost 1 base, with 17 bases spanning the gap. The CDR3 is 17 amino acids. Germline V gene lookup returns CDR1 MRHNA and CDR2 SNTAGT. DNA of the CDR3: TGTGCCAGCAGTGACTGGGTTAGCCTCGCTAGATCCTACGAGCAGTACTTC. It codes for CASSDWVSLARSYEQYF.

This clone was picked up one time. This chain uses TRBV7-9 with TRBJ2-6; D ambiguous. V lost 0 bases, J lost 4 bases, and 7 bases lay in between. There are 15 residues in the CDR3. Per the germline V gene, CDR1 is SEHNR and CDR2 is FQNEAQ (reference sequence). This chain's CDR3 is CASSLAGSGANVLTF. The CDR3 nucleotides read TGTGCCAGCAGCTTAGCGGGGTCCGGGGCCAACGTCCTGACTTTC.

The chain is built from TRBV5-1 and TRBJ2-7; 9 bases fit TRBD2. This CDR3 has 18 residues. Germline V lookup: CDR1 SGHRS, CDR2 YFSETQ. V was pared by 0 bases and J by 2 bases, with 12 bases of the junction left unmatched. The CDR3 region has the DNA TGCGCCAGCAGCTTGGGGGGTTTGGCTAGCGGGACCACCTACGAGCAGTACTTC. Protein: CASSLGGLASGTTYEQYF.

V is TRBV4-1 and J is TRBJ2-7; TRBD2 is a possible D gene (6 bases). The V end lost 4 bases, the J end lost 1 base, and 14 bases lay between the germline ends. The CDR3 spans 15 residues. Germline-derived CDR1 and CDR2 are MGHRA and YSYEKL. CDR3 sequence reads: CASSRLDGGSYEQYF. The CDR3 DNA reads TGCGCCAGCAGCCGCCTAGACGGGGGATCCTACGAGCAGTACTTC.

The V gene is TRBV9, the J gene TRBJ2-7; 15 positions agree with TRBD2. V lost 4 bases to trimming and J lost 7 bases; unmatched junction nucleotides: 6. The CDR3 totals 15 residues. CDR1 is SGDLS, CDR2 YYNGEE, per germline. CDR3 region: CASSPGLAGGGEQYF. For the CDR3, the DNA is TGTGCCAGCAGCCCGGGACTAGCGGGAGGAGGGGAGCAGTACTTC.

This chain connects TRBV27 to TRBJ2-1, with D possibly matching TRBD1 (6 bases). Germline V gives CDR1 MNHEY, CDR2 SMNVEV (reference sequence). The CDR3 loop spans 15 amino acids. Trimming removed 3 bases from V and 0 bases from J, with 9 bases in between. The CDR3 spells CASSFQGSSYNEQFF. Here the CDR3 DNA reads TGTGCCAGCAGTTTTCAGGGGTCCTCCTACAATGAGCAGTTCTTC.

By sample fraction, this clone is medium-sized. The rearrangement joins TRBV23-1 to TRBJ2-1; 14 nucleotides align to TRBD2. TRBV23-1 is assigned to the ORF class and has an uncertain function. The length of the CDR3 is 16 residues. With V trimmed by 3 bases and J by 7 bases, 5 bases remained unmatched. In nucleotides, the CDR3 is TGCGCCAGCAGTCACCTTCGGACTAGCGGGAGGAATGAGCAGTTCTTC. It is translated as CASSHLRTSGRNEQFF.

This chain links TRBV27 with TRBJ1-6; D may be TRBD1 (5 bases). The CDR3 extends over 13 amino acids. Germline V gene lookup returns CDR1 MNHEY and CDR2 SMNVEV (reference sequence). V dropped 4 bases and J dropped 12 bases, with 13 bases sitting between them. The CDR3 loop reads CASSYIGDLPLHF. The DNA of the CDR3 is TGTGCCAGCAGTTATATTGGGGACTTACCCCTCCACTTT.

The V call is TRBV7-3, the J call TRBJ2-1; 9 nucleotides line up with TRBD2. Per germline, CDR1 SGHTA and CDR2 FQGTGA. V was clipped by 5 bases and J by 9 bases; unmatched bases: 5. The CDR3 length is 13 residues. CDR3 in DNA: TGTGCCAGCAGCCCCGGGACTAGCTTTGAGCAGTTCTTC. Translating it yields CASSPGTSFEQFF.

Comments on this clone: Germline and junction disagree at one end, which may indicate a read error. The chain employs TRBV4-1 and TRBJ2-5; D gene uncertain. CDR3 length: 14 residues. CDR1 MGHRA and CDR2 YSYEKL come from the germline V gene. As DNA, the CDR3 is TGCGCCAACAGCCAAGTCTCATGGGAAGAGACCCAGTACTTC. This codes for CANSQVSWEETQYF.

V gene TRBV7-7 combines with J gene TRBJ2-7; D tentatively reads TRBD1 or TRBD2 (5 bases each). CDR1 is SSHAT, CDR2 FNYEAQ, per germline (reference sequence). The CDR3 has 15 residues. V lost 0 bases and J 0 bases, leaving 9 bases between the germline ends. The CDR3 region has the DNA TGTGCCAGCAGCTTAGCTTGGGGGAGCTCCTACGAGCAGTACTTC. Its translation is CASSLAWGSSYEQYF.

The chain joins TRBV7-9 to TRBJ1-4, with D unresolved. With 5 bases removed from V and 2 bases from J, the gap between germline ends came to 15 bases. There are 16 residues in the CDR3. The germline CDR1 and CDR2 sequences are SEHNR and FQNEAQ (reference sequence). The CDR3 DNA sequence: TGTGCCAGCAGCCCCTCGTTTTTTTGGACTAATGAAAAACTGTTTTTT. Protein sequence: CASSPSFFWTNEKLFF.

The gene calls are TRBV28 and TRBJ2-5; 11 bases map to TRBD2. V gave up 3 bases and J gave up 3 bases; unmatched junction bases: 12. Germline assignment: CDR1 MDHEN and CDR2 SYDVKM. The CDR3 runs to 18 residues. The CDR3 region is CASSFFLAGGPSKETQYF. The CDR3 nucleotides are TGTGCCAGCAGTTTTTTTTTAGCGGGAGGGCCGTCAAAAGAGACCCAGTACTTC.

CDR3 bases: TGTGCCAGCAGCGTCGGACAGGCCAACACTGAAGCTTTCTTT. Translation gives CASSVGQANTEAFF. V and J are TRBV9 and TRBJ1-1; TRBD1 matches 7 bases. The J segment lost 2 bases and the V segment lost 2 bases, leaving 3 bases of the junction unmatched. The CDR3 is 14 residues long. CDR1 is SGDLS and CDR2 is YYNGEE in the germline V gene.

The chain couples TRBV4-1 to TRBJ2-5; TRBD1 agrees at 7 bases. Per germline, CDR1 MGHRA and CDR2 YSYEKL. The J segment lost 2 bases and the V segment lost 0 bases, leaving 6 bases of the junction unmatched. This CDR3 is 16 amino acids long. In DNA, the CDR3 is TGCGCCAGCAGCCAAGATTACGGGACAGAACAAGAGACCCAGTACTTC. Residues: CASSQDYGTEQETQYF.

The chain links TRBV27 to TRBJ2-1, with TRBD2 as a possible D gene (6 bases). CDR1 is MNHEY and CDR2 is SMNVEV in the germline V gene (reference sequence). CDR3 length: 14 amino acids. The V and J ends lost 5 bases and 6 bases respectively, with 14 bases between them. The CDR3 here is CASSPGGMGNEQFF. In DNA form, the CDR3 reads TGTGCCAGCAGTCCTGGAGGGATGGGCAATGAGCAGTTCTTC.

The chain employs TRBV10-2 and TRBJ2-5; D uncertain. Germline CDR1 WSHSY, CDR2 SAAADI. This CDR3 spans 14 amino acids. The germline V and J ends were trimmed by 7 bases and 5 bases, with 17 bases remaining between them. The chain's CDR3 is CASMPLGQTETQYF. CDR3 nucleotide sequence: TGCGCCAGCATGCCCTTAGGGCAGACGGAGACCCAGTACTTC.

The rearrangement links TRBV27 to TRBJ2-5; the D call may be TRBD1 or TRBD2 (7 bases each). The V end was cut by 5 bases, the J end by 5 bases, with 15 bases between. The CDR3 consists of 14 residues. The V gene's germline CDR1 is MNHEY and CDR2 SMNVEV (reference sequence). For the CDR3, the DNA is TGTGCCAGCAGTGATAGACAGGGAGGGGAGACCCAGTACTTC. Translated, it gives CASSDRQGGETQYF.

This chain joins TRBV21-1 and TRBJ1-5. TRBV21-1 has pseudogene status. The CDR3 has 15 residues. CDR3 sequence: CASRSEETSNQPQHF. The CDR3 DNA sequence: TGTGCCAGCCGCTCGGAGGAGACGAGCAATCAGCCCCAGCATTTT.

This clone was seen only a few times. The chain couples TRBV4-2 to TRBJ2-7, with D unclear. The CDR3 is 11 amino acids. Germline V gives CDR1 LGHNA, CDR2 YNFKEQ. Deletions cut 4 bases from V and 2 bases from J, with 3 bases between. CDR3 sequence: CASSLTYEQYF. The CDR3 bases are TGTGCCAGCAGCCTAACCTACGAGCAGTACTTC.

This clone was seen more than once but under ten times. The V gene is TRBV7-9, the J gene TRBJ2-5; 7 positions match TRBD2. The V gene's germline CDR1 is SEHNR and CDR2 FQNEAQ (reference sequence). There are 15 residues in the CDR3. V lost 5 bases to trimming and J lost 2 bases; unmatched junction nucleotides: 8. The CDR3 sequence: CASSEGTTDQETQYF. CDR3 nucleotides: TGTGCCAGCAGCGAAGGGACTACCGATCAAGAGACCCAGTACTTC.

The count of this clone is one. The V and J genes are TRBV2 and TRBJ1-1, with a possible D match to TRBD1 (5 bases). Germline CDR1 is SNHLY and CDR2 is FYNNEI. This CDR3 is built from 13 residues. V lost 1 base to trimming and J lost 3 bases, with 6 bases between them. In nucleotides, the CDR3 is TGTGCCAGCAGTGAAGGGGGGGACACTGAAGCTTTCTTT. It translates to CASSEGGDTEAFF.

The chain joins TRBV29-1 to TRBJ2-5, with 7 nucleotides matching TRBD2. CDR3 length: 12 amino acids. Germline V gives CDR1 SQVTM, CDR2 ANQGSEA. J was trimmed by 7 bases and V by 5 bases; bases with no gene match: 7. CDR3 in DNA: TGCAGCGTTCCTAGCGGAGGAGGGACCCAGTACTTC. Amino acids: CSVPSGGGTQYF. The variable domain in full, completed from reference TRBV29-1 and TRBJ2-5, reads SAVISQKPSRDICQRGTSLTIQCQVDSQVTMMFWYRQQPGQSLTLIATANQGSEATYESGFVIDKFPISRPNLTFSTLTVSNMSPEDSSIYLCSVPSGGGTQYFGPGTRLLVL.

The chain employs TRBV7-6 and TRBJ2-1; 7 nucleotides agree with TRBD2. V gave up 5 bases and J gave up 6 bases; unmatched junction bases: 1. The CDR3 runs 12 residues. The germline gives CDR1 SGHVS, CDR2 FNYEAQ. The CDR3 DNA sequence: TGTGCCAGCAGCCCGGGGGGCAATGAGCAGTTCTTC. Its protein is CASSPGGNEQFF.